A single sample is the source of the 15 T cell receptor beta chains below, sequenced in a study of blood T cell repertoires in COVID-19. The table came from immunoSEQ multiplex PCR; TCRdb's copy has only in-frame clones and leaves some out. The sample has around 250,000 clones; over 80% are singletons. The material sequenced was peripheral blood. The receptors were gathered from a man in his thirties or forties who had recovered from COVID-19.

As DNA, the CDR3 is TGTGCCAGCAGTTTATGGCCTAGCGCCGGGGAGCTGTTTTTT. This sequence encodes CASSLWPSAGELFF. The V gene is TRBV27, the J gene TRBJ2-2; perhaps TRBD2 as D (6 bases). This CDR3 contains 14 residues. The germline V gene encodes CDR1 MNHEY and CDR2 SMNVEV (reference sequence). Trimming pared 1 base from V and 6 bases from J, leaving 9 bases between.

The CDR3, as DNA: TGTGCCAGCAGTAAGACTAGCGGGGGTTCCTGGGATGGGGCCAACGTCCTGACTTTC. It codes for CASSKTSGGSWDGANVLTF. This rearrangement joins TRBV7-3 to TRBJ2-6; 12 nucleotides match TRBD2. This CDR3 region has 19 residues. J gave up 3 bases and V 6 bases, and 12 bases lay outside the gene matches. CDR1 SGHTA and CDR2 FQGTGA come from the germline V gene.

The chain employs TRBV18 and TRBJ2-2, with a tentative D call TRBD1 (7 bases). Per germline, CDR1 KGHSH and CDR2 LQKENI. V lost 6 bases and J lost 6, with 20 bases in between. The CDR3 is 16 amino acids. Here the CDR3 DNA reads TGTGCCAGCTCTCCTAACACAGGGGAGGTCGCCGGGGAGCTGTTTTTT. It yields the protein CASSPNTGEVAGELFF. Supplemented by reference TRBV18 and TRBJ2-2, the full variable domain reads NAGVMQNPRHLVRRRGQEARLRCSPMKGHSHVYWYRQLPEEGLKFMVYLQKENIIDESGMPKERFSAEFPKEGPSILRIQQVVRGDSAAYFCASSPNTGEVAGELFFGEGSRLTVL.

V and J are TRBV2 and TRBJ1-2; TRBD1 might be the D (5 bases). CDR1 and CDR2 from the germline V gene are SNHLY and FYNNEI. V was shortened by 6 bases and J by 0 bases, with 11 bases between the two germline ends. The CDR3 totals 14 residues. CDR3 loop: CASRGEAPNYGYTF. In DNA form, the CDR3 reads TGTGCCAGCAGAGGGGAGGCCCCTAACTATGGCTACACCTTC. The whole variable domain, remainder taken from reference TRBV2 and TRBJ1-2, is EPEVTQTPSHQVTQMGQEVILRCVPISNHLYFYWYRQILGQKVEFLVSFYNNEISEKSEIFDDQFSVERPDGSNFTLKIRSTKLEDSAMYFCASRGEAPNYGYTFGSGTRLTVV.

The chain combines TRBV29-1 with TRBJ2-7; weak D call: TRBD1 (6 bases). Germline CDR1 and CDR2: SQVTM and ANQGSEA. CDR3 length equals 14 residues. The germline V and J ends were trimmed by 4 bases and 0 bases, with 13 bases remaining between them. CDR3 nucleotides: TGCAGCGTTGGAGGACAGTTTCCCTCCTACGAGCAGTACTTC. Amino acids: CSVGGQFPSYEQYF.

This chain joins TRBV19 and TRBJ2-2; a possible D gene is TRBD2 (6 bases). The CDR3 is 18 amino acids. CDR1 and CDR2 from the germline V gene are LNHDA and SQIVND (reference sequence). V was trimmed by 5 bases and J by 2 bases, leaving 21 bases between them. The CDR3 nucleotides read TGTGCCAGTAGTGCGGGGCGTCAAGGGAAGGTCAACACCGGGGAGCTGTTTTTT. It yields the protein CASSAGRQGKVNTGELFF.

The V gene is TRBV7-9, the J gene TRBJ1-4; 9 bases align to TRBD1. Trimming at V came to 5 bases and at J to 6 bases, leaving 13 bases not matched to a gene. Germline V gives CDR1 SEHNR, CDR2 FQNEAQ (reference sequence). The CDR3 is 17 residues long. The CDR3 loop is CASSARTGVEGDEKLFF. CDR3 coding DNA: TGTGCCAGCAGCGCCAGGACAGGGGTAGAGGGGGATGAAAAACTGTTTTTT.

The chain links TRBV5-5 to TRBJ1-1, with D tentatively TRBD1 (5 bases). V was trimmed by 5 bases and J by 0 bases, leaving 11 bases between them. The CDR3 consists of 14 residues. From germline, CDR1 is SGHKS and CDR2 YYEKEE (reference sequence). CDR3 sequence (DNA): TGTGCCAGCAGTCAGACAGACATGAACACTGAAGCTTTCTTT. Its translation is CASSQTDMNTEAFF.

The CDR3: CASTSGTNMDTQYF. Here the CDR3 DNA reads TGCGCCAGCACCTCCGGGACTAATATGGATACGCAGTATTTT. The rearrangement joins TRBV5-1 to TRBJ2-3, with 7 bases fitting TRBD2. The germline CDR1 and CDR2 sequences are SGHRS and YFSETQ. The CDR3 is 14 residues long. V was pared by 6 bases and J by 6 bases, with 10 bases of the junction left unmatched.

This clone was counted a single time. The genes are TRBV6-5 and TRBJ2-3, with TRBD2 matching over 8 bases. The germline V gene encodes CDR1 MNHEY and CDR2 SVGAGI. CDR3 length: 15 residues. With V trimmed by 2 bases and J by 4 bases, 5 bases remained unmatched. The CDR3 region is CASSYVAGGSDTQYF. The DNA of the CDR3 is TGTGCCAGCAGTTACGTGGCGGGGGGCTCAGATACGCAGTATTTT.

This chain links TRBV9 with TRBJ2-3; D may be TRBD1 (5 bases). The ends were cut back, 0 bases at V and 2 bases at J, with 10 bases in the middle. The CDR3 is made up of 15 amino acids. The germline V gene has CDR1 SGDLS and CDR2 YYNGEE. CDR3 amino acids: CASSVGGRDTDTQYF. CDR3 DNA sequence: TGTGCCAGCAGCGTAGGGGGCAGGGACACAGATACGCAGTATTTT.

The chain joins TRBV7-8 to TRBJ2-1, with D perhaps matching TRBD1 (6 bases). The CDR3 consists of 14 residues. Germline assignment: CDR1 SGHVS and CDR2 FQNEAQ. V lost 8 bases to trimming and J lost 2 bases, with 13 bases between them. The CDR3 nucleotides are TGTGCCAGCCAAGCACAGGGAACCTACAATGAGCAGTTCTTC. Translated, it gives CASQAQGTYNEQFF.

V usage is TRBV21-1 and J usage is TRBJ2-1; TRBD2 was called by the table and not checked on the DNA. TRBV21-1 is a listed pseudogene. The CDR3 is made up of 16 amino acids. For the CDR3, the DNA is TGTGCCAGCAGCAAAGTTGGAGACTCCCCCTACAATGAGCAGTTCTTC. Translating gives CASSKVGDSPYNEQFF.

In this sample, this clone turned up a few times. The chain links TRBV19 to TRBJ1-6, with TRBD1 identical over 7 bases. The CDR3 has 18 residues. V dropped 2 bases and J dropped 9; count of bases not matched to a gene: 16. The V gene's germline CDR1 is LNHDA and CDR2 SQIVND (reference sequence). In DNA, the CDR3 is TGTGCCAGTAGTATAAACCTCCCCATGACAGGGATGATTTCACCCCTCCACTTT. It translates to CASSINLPMTGMISPLHF.

This chain links TRBV28 with TRBJ1-1; 7 bases align to TRBD1. From germline, CDR1 is MDHEN and CDR2 SYDVKM. With V trimmed by 5 bases and J by 7 bases, 7 bases remained unmatched. The CDR3 spans 13 residues. CDR3 amino acids: CASSGPGQNEAFF. Written as DNA, the CDR3 is TGTGCCAGCAGTGGACCGGGACAGAATGAAGCTTTCTTT.